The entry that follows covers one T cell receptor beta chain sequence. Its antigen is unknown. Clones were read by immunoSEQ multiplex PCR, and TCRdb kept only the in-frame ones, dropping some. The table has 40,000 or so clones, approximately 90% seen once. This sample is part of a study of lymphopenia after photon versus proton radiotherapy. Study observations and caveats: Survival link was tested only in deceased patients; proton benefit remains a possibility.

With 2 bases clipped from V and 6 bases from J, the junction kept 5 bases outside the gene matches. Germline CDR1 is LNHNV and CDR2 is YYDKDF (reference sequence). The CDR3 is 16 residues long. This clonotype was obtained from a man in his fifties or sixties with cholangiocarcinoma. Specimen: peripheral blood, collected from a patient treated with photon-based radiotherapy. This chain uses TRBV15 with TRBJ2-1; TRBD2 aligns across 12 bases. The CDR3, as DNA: TGTGCCACCAGCAGAAACCCTAGCGGGAGGGGCAATGAGCAGTTCTTC. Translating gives CATSRNPSGRGNEQFF.